Shown below are 32 T cell receptor beta chains from a single sample sequenced in a study of read filtering for tumor transcriptome and immune sequencing. This library used around 400 ng RNA and molecular barcoded adaptors spanning alpha/delta and beta/gamma chains. One entry per CDR3 protein results from TCRdb running MiXCR on the reads. Here the sample spans around 50,000 distinct CDR3 sequences, roughly 20% being singletons. Input material: a population of CD138-negative cells sorted from bone marrow. These receptors came from a donor aged 40 or over with multiple myeloma.

This clonotype occurred a few times. Since a much larger clone is just one base distant, this may be a read error. This likely comes from a read error, as the CDR3 has no conserved phenylalanine or tryptophan at its end. The chain uses TRBV28 and TRBJ1-5; D call uncertain. The germline V gene encodes CDR1 MDHEN and CDR2 SYDVKM. The CDR3 is 15 residues long. The V end was cut by 0 bases, the J end by 1 base, with 7 bases between. The CDR3 DNA reads as TGTGCCAGCAGTTTATGGGAAGGGAGCAATCAGCCCCAGCATTCT. It is translated as CASSLWEGSNQPQHS.

Points on this clonotype: Germline and junction disagree at one end, which may indicate a read error. The chain links TRBV28 to TRBJ2-7; TRBD2 matches at 14 bases. The CDR3 contains 12 residues. Germline V gene sequence: CDR1 MDHEN, CDR2 SYDVKM. CDR3 DNA sequence: TGTGCCAGCAGTTCAGGGACTAGCGGGGGTTCCTTC. Amino acids: CASSSGTSGGSF.

To note about this clonotype: Just one base apart from a much larger clone, this may be a read error. The J gene is TRBJ2-4, the V gene TRBV20-1; D tentatively fits TRBD1 or TRBD2 (5 bases each). The germline V gene encodes CDR1 DFQATT and CDR2 SNEGSKA (reference sequence). This CDR3 has 14 amino acids. The CDR3 is CSAPTGTAINIRYF. CDR3 coding DNA: TGCAGTGCCCCGACCGGGACCGCGATAAACATTCGGTACTTC.

This clonotype has a count of ten or more. V gene TRBV5-1 combines with J gene TRBJ2-7, with 7 bases identical to TRBD1. From germline, CDR1 is SGHRS and CDR2 YFSETQ. This CDR3 comprises 15 residues. V trimming: 2 bases; J trimming: 0 bases; junction bases outside the gene matches: 5. The CDR3: CASSFTGQSSYEQYF. CDR3 bases: TGCGCCAGCAGCTTTACGGGACAGAGCTCCTACGAGCAGTACTTC.

Ten or more counts support this clonotype. The chain couples TRBV7-9 to TRBJ2-3; D is possibly TRBD1 (6 bases). The CDR3 length is 16 residues. Trimming left V 0 bases short and J 6 bases short, with 16 bases between. Germline V CDR1 and CDR2: SEHNR, FQNEAQ (reference sequence). CDR3 sequence (DNA): TGTGCCAGCAGCTTAGCCGGCAGGGGTGTATGGGATACGCAGTATTTT. It is translated as CASSLAGRGVWDTQYF.

This clonotype was counted many times. V usage is TRBV6-6 and J usage is TRBJ2-5; 12 bases match TRBD2. The junction had 6 bases not matched to a gene; V was cut back by 5 bases and J by 2 bases. The CDR3 runs to 16 residues. CDR1 and CDR2 (germline): MNHNY, SVGAGI (reference sequence). The CDR3 here is CASSIPGLAGQETQYF. The CDR3 region has the DNA TGTGCCAGCAGTATCCCAGGACTAGCGGGACAAGAGACCCAGTACTTC.

This clonotype is labeled medium-sized (0.01 to 0.1%). The rearrangement links TRBV6-1 to TRBJ2-1; 8 positions agree with TRBD1. V shed 5 bases, J shed 6 bases, and the junction held 3 bases outside the gene matches. The CDR3 is 13 amino acids. The germline CDR1 and CDR2 sequences are MNHNS and SASEGT. The CDR3 sequence is CASSTGTGNEQFF. As DNA, the CDR3 is TGTGCCAGCAGTACCGGGACAGGCAATGAGCAGTTCTTC.

The sample holds a few counts of this clonotype. V and J are TRBV20-1 and TRBJ2-2; D is uncertain. Germline assignment: CDR1 DFQATT and CDR2 SNEGSKA (reference sequence). The CDR3 consists of 15 residues. The ends were cut back, 1 base at V and 3 bases at J, with 12 bases in the middle. CDR3 sequence (DNA): TGCAGTGCTAGAGCAGGATTGGCGGACACCGGGGAGCTGTTTTTT. Its protein product is CSARAGLADTGELFF.

About this clonotype itself: A far more abundant clone sits one base away, making this likely a read error. V usage is TRBV7-9 and J usage is TRBJ2-1; no reliable D call. Germline assignment: CDR1 SEHNR and CDR2 FQNEAQ (reference sequence). CDR3 length equals 14 residues. The CDR3 protein is CASSLIGSRNERFF. The CDR3 DNA is TGTGCCAGCAGCTTAATCGGCTCCCGGAATGAGCGGTTCTTC.

This clonotype came up many times. CDR3 sequence: CASSLISGVGANVLTF. The CDR3 DNA sequence: TGTGCCAGCAGCTTAATTTCCGGGGTTGGGGCCAACGTCCTGACTTTC. The chain carries TRBV7-8 and TRBJ2-6; possible D gene TRBD2, 5 bases. Trimming stripped 2 bases from V and 3 bases from J, with 11 bases between. The germline V gene has CDR1 SGHVS and CDR2 FQNEAQ. The CDR3 spans 16 residues.

Notes on this clonotype: One end of the junction does not line up with germline, which may come from a read error. The chain combines TRBV3-1 with TRBJ2-5; a possible D gene is TRBD2 (6 bases). The germline CDR1 and CDR2 sequences are LGHDT and YNNKEL (reference sequence). This CDR3 is 15 amino acids long. CDR3 amino acids: CASSQDLEGFLTRYF. CDR3 in DNA: TGTGCCAGCAGCCAAGATCTGGAGGGGTTCCTGACCCGGTACTTC.

V is TRBV5-4 and J is TRBJ1-5; no reliable D call. Trimming removed 2 bases from V and 4 bases from J, with 19 bases in between. Per germline, CDR1 SGHNT and CDR2 YYREEE (reference sequence). The CDR3 runs to 17 residues. CDR3 DNA sequence: TGTGCCAGCAGCTTTTGGCAGCCCCGCGGGTGGAATCAGCCCCAGCATTTT. The encoded protein is CASSFWQPRGWNQPQHF. The full variable domain, completed using reference TRBV5-4 and TRBJ1-5, is ETGVTQSPTHLIKTRGQQVTLRCSSQSGHNTVSWYQQALGQGPQFIFQYYREEENGRGNFPPRFSGLQFPNYSSELNVNALELDDSALYLCASSFWQPRGWNQPQHFGDGTRLSIL.

This rearrangement joins TRBV5-1 to TRBJ1-2; D is unresolved. The CDR3 consists of 12 residues. V lost 0 bases, J lost 5 bases, and 5 bases lay in between. CDR1 and CDR2 (germline): SGHRS, YFSETQ. CDR3 sequence reads: CASSLDRYGYTF. The CDR3 nucleotides read TGCGCCAGCAGCTTGGACAGATATGGCTACACCTTC.

The rearrangement uses TRBV5-1 and TRBJ2-3, with TRBD1 matching over 7 bases. Germline V gene lookup returns CDR1 SGHRS and CDR2 YFSETQ. There are 15 residues in the CDR3. Trimming took 4 bases from V and 0 from J; bases not matched to a gene: 5. CDR3 amino acids: CASSRDRASTDTQYF. Written as DNA, the CDR3 is TGCGCCAGCAGCCGTGACAGGGCTAGCACAGATACGCAGTATTTT.

Points on this clonotype: A much larger clone lies one base from this, so it may be a read error. Because the CDR3 is missing its conserved closing phenylalanine or tryptophan, this is likely a read error. This chain connects TRBV6-5 to TRBJ1-4; D remains ambiguous. V was trimmed by 0 bases and J by 8 bases, leaving 10 bases between them. This CDR3 region has 14 residues. Germline lookup yields CDR1 MNHEY and CDR2 SVGAGI. The CDR3 bases are TGTGCCAGCAGTTACTCGTATAGGGAGGAAAAACTGTTTCTT. Amino acids: CASSYSYREEKLFL.

This chain links TRBV7-6 with TRBJ2-3; 8 nucleotides match TRBD1. This CDR3 is built from 16 residues. The germline CDR1 and CDR2 sequences are SGHVS and FNYEAQ. The J segment lost 0 bases and the V segment lost 4 bases, leaving 6 bases of the junction unmatched. For the CDR3, the DNA is TGTGCCAGCAGCTCGTACGGGACAGGTAGCACAGATACGCAGTATTTT. Its translation: CASSSYGTGSTDTQYF.

Of note for this clonotype: This may be a read error: a much more frequent sequence differs by one nucleotide. The CDR3 coding sequence is TGTGCCAACAGTGGACAGTTGAATGAGCAGTTCTTC. Translating it yields CANSGQLNEQFF. The chain couples TRBV2 to TRBJ2-1, with TRBD1 as a possible D gene (6 bases). Per the germline V gene, CDR1 is SNHLY and CDR2 is FYNNEI. The CDR3 covers 12 residues.

There are many counts of this clonotype. The CDR3, as DNA: TGTGCCAGCAGTTCCGGGGGGCAGGGGGCGCGGGAGACCCAGTACTTC. Translated: CASSSGGQGARETQYF. The V gene is TRBV28, the J gene TRBJ2-5; D is possibly TRBD1 (8 bases). The CDR3 spans 16 residues. V lost 4 bases and J lost 5, with 20 bases in between. The germline V gene encodes CDR1 MDHEN and CDR2 SYDVKM.

This clonotype was seen ten or more times. The chain couples TRBV3-1 to TRBJ2-2; tentative D call: TRBD2 (6 bases). This CDR3 region has 16 residues. V was trimmed by 0 bases and J by 4 bases, leaving 12 bases between them. Per the germline V gene, CDR1 is LGHDT and CDR2 is YNNKEL (reference sequence). The CDR3 protein is CASSQEGGWSTGELFF. CDR3 DNA sequence: TGTGCCAGCAGCCAAGAAGGAGGGTGGAGCACCGGGGAGCTGTTTTTT.

A note on this clonotype: Sequence at one end of the junction differs from germline and may be a read error. The V call is TRBV5-1, the J call TRBJ2-3; D might be TRBD1 (6 bases). The CDR3 extends over 16 amino acids. CDR1 is SGHRS and CDR2 is YFSETQ in the germline V gene. This CDR3 reads CASSLARGTHTGTQYF. CDR3 DNA sequence: TGCGCCAGCAGCTTGGCGAGGGGGACGCACACAGGTACGCAGTATTTT.

This clonotype was seen repeatedly, ten times or more. The rearrangement joins TRBV11-2 to TRBJ2-7; perhaps TRBD1 as D (6 bases). V lost 4 bases to trimming and J lost 0 bases, with 10 bases between them. Per the germline V gene, CDR1 is SGHAT and CDR2 is FQNNGV. The length of the CDR3 is 14 residues. The CDR3: CASSWTASSYEQYF. The CDR3 region has the DNA TGTGCCAGCAGCTGGACAGCGAGCTCCTACGAGCAGTACTTC. The full variable domain, with the rest looked up from reference TRBV11-2 and TRBJ2-7, is EAGVAQSPRYKIIEKRQSVAFWCNPISGHATLYWYQQILGQGPKLLIQFQNNGVVDDSQLPKDRFSAERLKGVDSTLKIQPAKLEDSAVYLCASSWTASSYEQYFGPGTRLTVT.

A few counts support this clonotype. The gene calls are TRBV20-1 and TRBJ2-1; TRBD2 is a possible D gene (6 bases). The germline gives CDR1 DFQATT, CDR2 SNEGSKA (reference sequence). Trimming left V 3 bases short and J 0 bases short, with 9 bases between. The CDR3 is made up of 14 amino acids. The CDR3 DNA reads TGCAGTGCTAGCGGGAGCCCCTCCTACAATGAGCAGTTCTTC. Translated, it gives CSASGSPSYNEQFF.

This clonotype has only a few counts. CDR3 loop: CASSLYVDGYTF. As DNA, the CDR3 is TGCGCCAGCAGCTTGTACGTGGATGGCTACACCTTC. The chain employs TRBV5-1 and TRBJ1-2, with D hard to call. CDR1 and CDR2 from the germline V gene are SGHRS and YFSETQ. This CDR3 region has 12 residues. Between the trimmed V and J ends, which lost 1 base and 6 bases, there was a span of 7 bases.

This clonotype was detected ten times or more. The chain employs TRBV29-1 and TRBJ2-7; TRBD2 matches at 14 bases. The germline V gene has CDR1 SQVTM and CDR2 ANQGSEA. CDR3 length: 13 amino acids. The J segment lost 7 bases and the V segment lost 6 bases, leaving 5 bases of the junction unmatched. The CDR3 DNA is TGCAGCGTGCCGACTAGCGGGGGGGGGGAGCAGTACTTC. It encodes CSVPTSGGGEQYF.

The genes are TRBV29-1 and TRBJ2-2; D call uncertain. The CDR3 is made up of 13 amino acids. Looked up from germline, CDR1 is SQVTM and CDR2 is ANQGSEA. Trimming took 6 bases from V and 4 from J, leaving 12 bases between them. DNA for the CDR3: TGCAGCGTCTCCGGCGAGTTCACCGGGGAGCTGTTTTTT. Translated: CSVSGEFTGELFF.

This sequence joins TRBV29-1 and TRBJ2-5; 7 positions match TRBD2. V shed 7 bases, J shed 2 bases, and the junction held 7 bases outside the gene matches. The germline V gene has CDR1 SQVTM and CDR2 ANQGSEA. This CDR3 region has 13 residues. CDR3 amino acids: CSASLATQETQYF. The CDR3 DNA sequence: TGCAGCGCCTCACTAGCGACGCAAGAGACCCAGTACTTC.

This clonotype was seen repeatedly, ten times or more. The chain uses TRBV6-1 and TRBJ1-1; 7 nucleotides line up with TRBD1. The V gene end was trimmed by 3 bases and the J gene end by 4 bases; junction bases not matched to a gene: 2. CDR3 length: 13 residues. The germline gives CDR1 MNHNS, CDR2 SASEGT. CDR3 in DNA: TGTGCCAGCAGTGACTACAGGGGCACTGAAGCTTTCTTT. Amino acid sequence: CASSDYRGTEAFF.

This clonotype was observed a handful of times. This rearrangement joins TRBV28 to TRBJ2-7, with D uncertain. Germline loops: CDR1 MDHEN, CDR2 SYDVKM. V lost 6 bases and J 5 bases, leaving 17 bases between the germline ends. The CDR3 is 14 amino acids. CDR3 sequence: CASSSGSGVNEQYF. Written as DNA, the CDR3 is TGTGCCAGCAGCTCAGGATCTGGGGTAAACGAGCAGTACTTC.

This clonotype was detected only once. This clone may be a read error of a much larger clone one base away. This rearrangement joins TRBV28 to TRBJ1-1; possibly TRBD1 for D (5 bases). The germline V and J ends were trimmed by 8 bases and 0 bases, with 13 bases remaining between them. CDR1 is MDHEN, CDR2 SYDVKM, per germline. The CDR3 has 14 residues. CDR3 sequence (DNA): TGTGCCAGCGTTCAGGAGGGGATGAACACTGAAGCTTTCTTT. It encodes CASVQEGMNTEAFF.

Many counts were recorded for this clonotype. The chain recombines TRBV4-1 with TRBJ2-5, with 10 positions matching TRBD2. Germline CDR1 and CDR2: MGHRA and YSYEKL. This CDR3 contains 18 residues. J gave up 1 base and V 1 base, and 9 bases lay outside the gene matches. DNA of the CDR3: TGCGCCAGCAGCCAAGGGCTAAATAGCGGGGGGTTCCAAGAGACCCAGTACTTC. The encoded protein is CASSQGLNSGGFQETQYF.

This sequence joins TRBV4-2 and TRBJ2-5, with TRBD2 matching 12 bases. The CDR3 extends over 16 amino acids. Germline lookup yields CDR1 LGHNA and CDR2 YNFKEQ. Trimming at V came to 5 bases and at J to 4 bases, leaving 8 bases not matched to a gene. The CDR3 region has the DNA TGTGCCAGCAGCGCTAGCGGGGGGGCCGGAGGAGAGACCCAGTACTTC. Translation gives CASSASGGAGGETQYF.

This clonotype was seen at least ten times. J is TRBJ2-3 and V is TRBV7-2, with 11 nucleotides matching TRBD2. CDR3 length: 16 amino acids. Germline V gene lookup returns CDR1 SGHTA and CDR2 FQGNSA. Losses at the gene ends were 2 bases for V and 5 bases for J; bases not matched to a gene: 6. CDR3 loop: CASSLRLAGGKDTQYF. The DNA for the CDR3 is TGTGCCAGCAGCTTAAGGCTAGCGGGGGGAAAAGATACGCAGTATTTT.